These T cell receptor beta chains were read from a single sample in a study of blood T cell repertoires in COVID-19. Data came from immunoSEQ multiplex PCR; TCRdb stores just in-frame clones and leaves some out. Of roughly 100,000 clones listed, 80% to 95% are singletons. Sequenced: peripheral blood. All receptors derive from a woman in her forties or fifties with COVID-19, enrolled during active disease. The CDR3 runs from the conserved cysteine through the conserved F or W. D genes are given only for firm matches. Clone sizes are given selectively: once, few, many, or a class where the clone is expanded.

D gene: TRBD1; clone size: NA; J gene: TRBJ1-5; V gene: TRBV5-6; CDR3 protein: CASSLVTGGQPQHF; CDR3 DNA: TGTGCCAGCAGCTTGGTAACAGGGGGTCAGCCCCAGCATTTT
D gene: TRBD2; clone size: NA; J gene: TRBJ2-2; V gene: TRBV5-1; CDR3 protein: CARRRGSGGARTGELFF; CDR3 DNA: TGCGCCCGCCGCCGGGGGAGCGGGGGGGCGCGCACCGGGGAGCTGTTTTTT
D gene: NA; clone size: few; J gene: TRBJ2-3; V gene: TRBV19; CDR3 protein: CASSIFDMALSTDTQYF; CDR3 DNA: TGTGCCAGTAGTATCTTCGACATGGCCCTTAGCACAGATACGCAGTATTTT
D gene: NA; clone size: NA; J gene: TRBJ1-3; V gene: TRBV11-3; CDR3 protein: CASSSREFSGNTIYF; CDR3 DNA: TGTGCCAGCAGCTCGCGGGAGTTCTCTGGAAACACCATATATTTT
D gene: NA; clone size: NA; J gene: TRBJ2-3; V gene: TRBV5-5; CDR3 protein: CASSFSGPATDTQYF; CDR3 DNA: TGTGCCAGCAGCTTCTCAGGCCCGGCGACAGATACGCAGTATTTT
D gene: TRBD1; clone size: NA; J gene: TRBJ2-7; V gene: TRBV19; CDR3 protein: CASSPKRQGLEDEQYF; CDR3 DNA: TGTGCCAGTAGTCCTAAACGACAGGGTTTGGAGGACGAGCAGTACTTC
D gene: NA; clone size: NA; J gene: TRBJ1-3; V gene: TRBV24-1; CDR3 protein: CATPAGNTIYF; CDR3 DNA: TGTGCCACCCCTGCGGGAAACACCATATATTTT
D gene: NA; clone size: NA; J gene: TRBJ1-6; V gene: TRBV6-1; CDR3 protein: CASSERQGTGSSYNSPLHF; CDR3 DNA: TGTGCCAGCAGTGAACGGCAGGGAACAGGGAGCTCCTATAATTCACCCCTCCACTTT
D gene: TRBD1; clone size: once; J gene: TRBJ2-2; V gene: TRBV28; CDR3 protein: CASSLPRTGGRELFF; CDR3 DNA: TGTGCCAGCAGTTTACCCCGGACAGGGGGTAGGGAGCTGTTTTTT
D gene: NA; clone size: NA; J gene: TRBJ1-2; V gene: TRBV6-6; CDR3 protein: CASSYSGLNYGYTF; CDR3 DNA: TGTGCCAGCAGTTACTCAGGACTTAACTATGGCTACACCTTC
D gene: NA; clone size: NA; J gene: TRBJ2-3; V gene: TRBV24-1; CDR3 protein: CATSEGKGAGGDTQYF; CDR3 DNA: TGTGCCACCAGTGAGGGAAAGGGGGCGGGAGGAGATACGCAGTATTTT
D gene: NA; clone size: NA; J gene: TRBJ2-6; V gene: TRBV7-8; CDR3 protein: CASSLDISGANVLTF; CDR3 DNA: TGTGCCAGCAGCTTAGACATATCTGGGGCCAACGTCCTGACTTTC
D gene: TRBD1; clone size: NA; J gene: TRBJ2-1; V gene: TRBV3-1/TRBV3-2; CDR3 protein: CASSPSRGTGRNEQFF; CDR3 DNA: TGTGCCAGCAGCCCTTCAAGGGGGACAGGGAGGAATGAGCAGTTCTTC
D gene: NA; clone size: NA; J gene: TRBJ1-6; V gene: TRBV15; CDR3 protein: CATSRVEGNSPLHF; CDR3 DNA: TGTGCCACCAGCAGAGTAGAGGGTAATTCACCCCTCCACTTT